These 10 T cell receptor beta chains share one sample of origin, sequenced in a study of glioma-infiltrating T cells after dendritic cell vaccination. The data were produced by immunoSEQ multiplex PCR, yet TCRdb's version contains in-frame clones alone and is incomplete. Of 65,000 to 80,000 clones listed, roughly 79% were seen once; the top ten hold roughly 7.9%. The starting material was blood, obtained before dendritic cell vaccination. The receptors stem from a human donor with glioblastoma.

This clone showed up just a few times. The rearrangement joins TRBV4-1 to TRBJ2-5; possible D gene TRBD2, 6 bases. V lost 4 bases to trimming and J lost 1 base, with 16 bases between them. This CDR3 is built from 16 residues. Looked up from germline, CDR1 is MGHRA and CDR2 is YSYEKL. The CDR3 reads CASSRSNRDFQETQYF. The DNA for the CDR3 is TGCGCCAGCAGCCGATCTAACCGGGACTTCCAAGAGACCCAGTACTTC.

This clone has just a few counts. The chain couples TRBV5-1 to TRBJ2-2, with a tentative D call TRBD2 (6 bases). The CDR3 totals 16 residues. Germline CDR1 and CDR2: SGHRS and YFSETQ. V was trimmed by 2 bases and J by 6 bases, leaving 17 bases between them. The CDR3 spells CASSFDPVGEAGELFF. The CDR3 region has the DNA TGCGCCAGCAGCTTTGATCCAGTGGGGGAGGCCGGGGAGCTGTTTTTT.

This chain uses TRBV4-1 with TRBJ2-5; 7 positions agree with TRBD1. This CDR3 is built from 17 residues. The germline V gene has CDR1 MGHRA and CDR2 YSYEKL. J lost 2 bases, V lost 0 bases, and 9 bases had no gene match. The CDR3 bases are TGCGCCAGCAGCCAAGATTGGGCAGGGGGTAGTCAAGAGACCCAGTACTTC. This gives the protein CASSQDWAGGSQETQYF.

The table lists this clone with a few counts. This chain joins TRBV2 and TRBJ1-4; no reliable D call. This CDR3 contains 11 residues. V lost 4 bases to trimming and J lost 13 bases, with 10 bases between them. Germline assignment: CDR1 SNHLY and CDR2 FYNNEI. Here the CDR3 reads CASSVYEGLFF. In nucleotides, the CDR3 is TGTGCCAGCAGTGTGTATGAGGGACTGTTTTTT.

By sample fraction, this clone is medium-sized. This sequence joins TRBV7-9 and TRBJ1-2; 9 bases are shared with TRBD1. Germline V lookup: CDR1 SEHNR, CDR2 FQNEAQ (reference sequence). The ends lost 3 bases at V and 6 bases at J; junction bases unmatched: 8. CDR3 length: 15 residues. In nucleotides, the CDR3 is TGTGCCAGCAGCTTGGACAGGGGCTCGGTGCATGGCTACACCTTC. It encodes CASSLDRGSVHGYTF.

The genes are TRBV6-6 and TRBJ2-5, with 7 bases fitting TRBD1. The CDR3 spans 13 residues. Germline V gene data show CDR1 as MNHNY and CDR2 as SVGAGI (reference sequence). V lost 6 bases, J lost 3 bases, and 4 bases stayed unmatched. The CDR3 protein is CASSPGTEETQYF. CDR3 in DNA: TGTGCCAGCAGCCCCGGGACAGAAGAGACCCAGTACTTC.

DNA of the CDR3: TGCGCCAGCAGCCAAGATCTGGGACAGGGTGGACGTATAGGGAATCAGCCCCAGCATTTT. Translating it yields CASSQDLGQGGRIGNQPQHF. V gene TRBV4-3 combines with J gene TRBJ1-5, with 9 positions matching TRBD1. After removal of 0 bases from V and 4 bases from J, the junction contained 16 bases not matched to a gene. The CDR3 is made up of 20 amino acids. Looked up from germline, CDR1 is LGHNA and CDR2 is YSLEER.

The J gene is TRBJ2-1, the V gene TRBV15; 10 positions match TRBD2. The CDR3 is 17 residues long. The V gene end was trimmed by 11 bases and the J gene end by 0 bases; junction bases not matched to a gene: 13. The germline V gene encodes CDR1 LNHNV and CDR2 YYDKDF (reference sequence). In nucleotides, the CDR3 is TGTGCCGTCCGGGGTCTAGCGGGGGCTAACTCCTACAATGAGCAGTTCTTC. Amino acids: CAVRGLAGANSYNEQFF.

This clone has just a few counts. The chain links TRBV19 to TRBJ1-1; D is undetermined. The V and J ends lost 5 bases and 0 bases respectively, with 7 bases between them. Germline V gives CDR1 LNHDA, CDR2 SQIVND (reference sequence). The CDR3 runs 13 residues. CDR3 sequence: CASSLSMNTEAFF. Written as DNA, the CDR3 is TGTGCCAGTAGTTTGAGCATGAACACTGAAGCTTTCTTT.

This chain uses TRBV5-1 with TRBJ2-6; the D is unclear. The length of the CDR3 is 15 residues. Germline V gene lookup returns CDR1 SGHRS and CDR2 YFSETQ. The V gene lost 4 bases and the J gene lost 2 bases, with 10 bases spanning the gap. CDR3 residues: CASSKTAAGANVLTF. The CDR3 bases are TGCGCCAGCAGCAAAACGGCGGCTGGGGCCAACGTCCTGACTTTC.